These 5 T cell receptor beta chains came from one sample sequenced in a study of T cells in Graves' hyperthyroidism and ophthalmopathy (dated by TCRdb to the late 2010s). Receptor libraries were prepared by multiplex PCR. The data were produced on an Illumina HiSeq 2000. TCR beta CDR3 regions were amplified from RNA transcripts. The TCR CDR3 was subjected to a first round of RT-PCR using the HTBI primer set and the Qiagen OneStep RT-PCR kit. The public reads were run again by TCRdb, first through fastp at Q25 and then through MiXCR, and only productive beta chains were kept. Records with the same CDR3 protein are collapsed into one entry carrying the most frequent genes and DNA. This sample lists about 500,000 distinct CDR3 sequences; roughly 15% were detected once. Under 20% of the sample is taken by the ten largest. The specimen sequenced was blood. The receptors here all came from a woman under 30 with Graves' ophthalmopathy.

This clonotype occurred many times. The CDR3 DNA sequence: TGTGCCAGCAGCCAAGCGACAGACTTGAACACTGAAGCTTTCTTT. Translated: CASSQATDLNTEAFF. V is TRBV3-1 and J is TRBJ1-1; possible D gene TRBD1, 5 bases. V lost 1 base to trimming and J lost 0 bases, with 9 bases between them. The germline CDR1 and CDR2 sequences are LGHDT and YNNKEL (reference sequence). The length of the CDR3 is 15 residues.

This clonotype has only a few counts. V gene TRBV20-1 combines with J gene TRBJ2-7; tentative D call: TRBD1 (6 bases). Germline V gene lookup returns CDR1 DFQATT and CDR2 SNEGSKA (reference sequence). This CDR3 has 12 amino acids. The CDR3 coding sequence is TGCACCGCCGGGACACCATCCTACGAGCAGTACTTC. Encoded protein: CTAGTPSYEQYF.

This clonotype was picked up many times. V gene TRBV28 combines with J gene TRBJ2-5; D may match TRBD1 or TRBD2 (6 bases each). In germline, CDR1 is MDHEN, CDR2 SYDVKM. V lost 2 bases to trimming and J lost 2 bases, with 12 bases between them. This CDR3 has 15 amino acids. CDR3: CASSLRGRHQETQYF. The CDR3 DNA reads TGTGCCAGCAGTTTACGGGGGCGGCATCAAGAGACCCAGTACTTC.

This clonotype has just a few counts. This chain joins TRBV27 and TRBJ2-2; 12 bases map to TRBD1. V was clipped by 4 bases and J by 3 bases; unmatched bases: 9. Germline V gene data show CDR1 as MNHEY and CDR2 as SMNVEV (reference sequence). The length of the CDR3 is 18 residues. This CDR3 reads CASSSLLWDRGHTGELFF. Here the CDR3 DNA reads TGTGCCAGCAGTTCCCTGTTGTGGGACAGGGGGCACACCGGGGAGCTGTTTTTT.

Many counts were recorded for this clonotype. The CDR3 region is CASRTGRAVGETQYF. The CDR3 nucleotides read TGTGCCAGCAGGACAGGCAGGGCAGTCGGAGAGACCCAGTACTTC. The V and J genes are TRBV6-1 and TRBJ2-5; TRBD1 is a possible D gene (6 bases). The CDR3 spans 15 residues. The germline V and J ends were trimmed by 6 bases and 4 bases, with 18 bases remaining between them. Germline V lookup: CDR1 MNHNS, CDR2 SASEGT.